This T cell receptor beta chain was recovered during a study of molecular identifiers for immune sequencing clone quantification. Study observations and caveats: Clones carrying above 20 RNA copies accounted for over 99% of effector molecules, under 1% in naive cells. Same-barcode identical TCR molecules could make highly expanded clones look smaller than they are.

The germline gives CDR1 MGHDK, CDR2 SYGVNS. This CDR3 is built from 10 residues. The ends were cut back, 3 bases at V and 10 bases at J, with 5 bases in the middle. This clonotype has ten or more counts. What it binds is unknown. Bulk TCR libraries used previously described methods and listed TCR primers. From the PCR reads, TCRdb called clonotypes with MiXCR, one entry per CDR3 protein. This table has around 40,000 distinct CDR3 sequences, roughly 19% appearing once. Material for sequencing was naive CD8+ T cells from blood, with Jurkat cell RNA spiked in. Regarding subset: FACS-sorted CD8+CD4-CCR7+CD45RA+ naive T cells. This chain connects TRBV25-1 to TRBJ2-3; no firm D call. This receptor was taken from a human donor in good health. Some libraries in this study had Jurkat cell RNA spiked in. DNA for the CDR3: TGTGCCAGCAGTGACAACGCGCAGTATTTT. This translates into CASSDNAQYF.